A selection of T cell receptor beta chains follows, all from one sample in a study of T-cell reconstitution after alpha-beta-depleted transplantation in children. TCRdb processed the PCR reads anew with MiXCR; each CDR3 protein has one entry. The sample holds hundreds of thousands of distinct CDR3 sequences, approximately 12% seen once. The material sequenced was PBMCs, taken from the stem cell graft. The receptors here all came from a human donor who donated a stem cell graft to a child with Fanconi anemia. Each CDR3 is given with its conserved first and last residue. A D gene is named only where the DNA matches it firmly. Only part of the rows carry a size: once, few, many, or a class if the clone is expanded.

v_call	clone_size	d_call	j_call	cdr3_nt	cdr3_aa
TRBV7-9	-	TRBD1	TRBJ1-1	TGTGCCAGCAGCTTAGGGGGAGGGGGCGTGAACACTGAAGCTTTCTTT	CASSLGGGGVNTEAFF
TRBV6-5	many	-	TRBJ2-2	TGTGCCAGCAGTTACTCACGACAGGGGGAGCTGTTTTTT	CASSYSRQGELFF
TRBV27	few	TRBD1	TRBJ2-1	TGTGCCAGCAGAAACCCGGGACAGGGCTACAATGAGCAGTTCTTC	CASRNPGQGYNEQFF
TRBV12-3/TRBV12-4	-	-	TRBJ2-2	TGTGCCAGCAGTACAGGGAAGCGGGAGCTGTTTTTT	CASSTGKRELFF
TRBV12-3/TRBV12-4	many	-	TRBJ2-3	TGTGCCAGCGCATCGGGGCCCTTCGATACGCAGTATTTT	CASASGPFDTQYF
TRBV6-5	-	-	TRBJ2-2	TGTGCCAGCAGGCCGGAGGGAGGGGAGCTGTTTTTT	CASRPEGGELFF
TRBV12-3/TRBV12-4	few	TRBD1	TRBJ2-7	TGTGCCAGCAGGGGACAGGGCTCCTACGAGCAGTACTTC	CASRGQGSYEQYF
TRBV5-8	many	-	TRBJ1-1	TGTGCCAGCAGCTTGGGACATAACACTGAAGCTTTCTTT	CASSLGHNTEAFF
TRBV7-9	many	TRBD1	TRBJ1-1	TGTGCCAGCAGCTCTCAGGGGGCGAACACTGAAGCTTTCTTT	CASSSQGANTEAFF
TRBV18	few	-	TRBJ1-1	TGTGCCAGCTCACCAATAAGAGATAATGAAGCTTTCTTT	CASSPIRDNEAFF
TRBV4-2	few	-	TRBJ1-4	TGTGCCAGCAGCCAAGCTCGGGACGGCGTGAATGAAAAACTGTTTTTT	CASSQARDGVNEKLFF
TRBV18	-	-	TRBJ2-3	TGTGCCAGCTCACCCCGTCTTCAGGGGGATACGCAGTATTTT	CASSPRLQGDTQYF
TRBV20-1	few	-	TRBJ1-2	TGCAGTGCCCGCCCCCATGGGGGGTGGGGGATCAATGGCTACACCTTC	CSARPHGGWGINGYTF
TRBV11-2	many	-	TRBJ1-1	TGTGCCAGCGGCCCGAGTGGCACTGAAGCTTTCTTT	CASGPSGTEAFF
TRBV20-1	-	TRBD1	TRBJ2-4	TGCAGTGCTCCTCTACAGGGGGCCCGGAACATTCAGTACTTC	CSAPLQGARNIQYF
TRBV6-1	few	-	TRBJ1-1	TGTGCCAGCAGTCCACGACATTTGAACACTGAAGCTTTCTTT	CASSPRHLNTEAFF
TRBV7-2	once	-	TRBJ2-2	TGTGCCAGCAGCTTTAATGAACGGACCGGGGAGCTGTTTTTT	CASSFNERTGELFF
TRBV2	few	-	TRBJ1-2	TGTGCCAGCAGTGTGGACAGAAACTATGGCTACACCTTC	CASSVDRNYGYTF
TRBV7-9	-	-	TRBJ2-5	TGTGCCAGCAGCCTCCTCGTGGAGGGGGGAGAGACCCAGTACTTC	CASSLLVEGGETQYF
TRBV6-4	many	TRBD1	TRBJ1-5	TGTGCCAGCAGTCCCGGACAGGGTGCTTACGACCTCCGCTATAGCAATCAGCCCCAGCATTTT	CASSPGQGAYDLRYSNQPQHF
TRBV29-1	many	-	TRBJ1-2	TGCAGCGTTGAAGATCTGGCGACGCGGGGCTACACCTTC	CSVEDLATRGYTF
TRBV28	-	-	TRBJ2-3	TGTGCCAGCAGTCGTAGATCAAGCTCTATCCCTAGCACAGATACGCAGTATTTT	CASSRRSSSIPSTDTQYF
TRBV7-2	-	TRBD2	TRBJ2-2	TGTGCCAGCAGCTTTAGCGGGGACACCGGGGAGCTGTTTTTT	CASSFSGDTGELFF
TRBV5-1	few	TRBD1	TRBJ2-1	TGCGCCAGCAGCCACCAGGGGGCGGGCAATGAGCAGTTCTTC	CASSHQGAGNEQFF
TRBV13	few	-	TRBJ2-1	TGTGCCACTACCAATACAGGGTCTTATGTAAATGAGCAGTTCTTC	CATTNTGSYVNEQFF
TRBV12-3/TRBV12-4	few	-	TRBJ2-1	TGTGCCAGCAGTGTAGGTCCCTACAATGAGCAGTTCTTC	CASSVGPYNEQFF
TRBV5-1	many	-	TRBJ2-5	TGCGCCAGCAGCTTCGGGATATTGGAGACCCAGTACTTC	CASSFGILETQYF
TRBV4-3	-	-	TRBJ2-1	TGCGCCAGCAGCCAAGACAGGAGGGACAATGAGCAGTTCTTC	CASSQDRRDNEQFF
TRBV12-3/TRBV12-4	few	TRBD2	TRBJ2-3	TGTGCCAGCAGTTGGGCTAGCGGACTCGACACAGATACGCAGTATTTT	CASSWASGLDTDTQYF
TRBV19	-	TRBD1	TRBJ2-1	TGTGCCAGTAGTATAGGGACAGGGGGCAGTGAGCAGTTCTTC	CASSIGTGGSEQFF
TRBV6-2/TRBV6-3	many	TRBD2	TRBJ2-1	TGTGCCAGCAGTAAACTAGCGGGGGGGCACAATGAGCAGTTCTTC	CASSKLAGGHNEQFF
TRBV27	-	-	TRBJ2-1	TGTGCCAGCAGTTCTGGGACCTACAATGAGCAGTTCTTC	CASSSGTYNEQFF
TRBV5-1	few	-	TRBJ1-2	TGCGCCAGCAGCGTGGACGTGGCCCCGACGTATGGCTACACCTTC	CASSVDVAPTYGYTF
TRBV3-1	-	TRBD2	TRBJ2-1	TGTGCCAGCAGCCAAATTAGCGGGGGGGCCTACAATGAGCAGTTCTTC	CASSQISGGAYNEQFF
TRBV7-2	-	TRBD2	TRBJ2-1	TGTGCCAGCAGCTTAGTAACCGGGACTAGCGGGATCGATGAGCAGTTCTTC	CASSLVTGTSGIDEQFF
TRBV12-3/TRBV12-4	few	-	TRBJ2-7	TGTGCCAGCAGTTTGGCGGCAGGGGGAGGCGAGCAGTACTTC	CASSLAAGGGEQYF
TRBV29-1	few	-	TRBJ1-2	TGCAGCGTTGAGGGGACCTGGGGCTACACCTTC	CSVEGTWGYTF
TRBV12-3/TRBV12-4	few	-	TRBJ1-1	TGTGCCAGCAGTGAGACTGGGTTGAACACTGAAGCTTTCTTT	CASSETGLNTEAFF
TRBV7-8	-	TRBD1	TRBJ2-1	TGTGCCAGCAGCACAACAGGGGGCAATGAGCAGTTCTTC	CASSTTGGNEQFF
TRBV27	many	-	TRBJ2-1	TGTGCCAGCACCTTGGGGGGCTCCTACAATGAGCAGTTCTTC	CASTLGGSYNEQFF
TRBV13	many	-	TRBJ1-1	TGTGCTAGTAAGGAAGGACCCATGAACACTGAAGCTTTCTTT	CASKEGPMNTEAFF
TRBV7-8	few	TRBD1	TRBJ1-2	TGTGCCAGCAGCCCCGACAGGGCGTGGGGCGGCTACACCTTC	CASSPDRAWGGYTF
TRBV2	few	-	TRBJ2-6	TGTGCCAGCTGCAACGGGGGACAGCCTTTCTCTGGGGCCAACGTCCTGACTTTC	CASCNGGQPFSGANVLTF
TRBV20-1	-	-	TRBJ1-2	TGCAGTGCTAGAGATAGGCTTTGGATTCACACCTTC	CSARDRLWIHTF
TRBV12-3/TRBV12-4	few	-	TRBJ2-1	TGTGCCAGCAGTTTAGCGGGGGCGAACGTAAATGAGCAGTTCTTC	CASSLAGANVNEQFF
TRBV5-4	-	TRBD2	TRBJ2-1	TGTGCCAGCAGCTTGGATCAGGGACTAGCGGGTGAGCAGTTCTTC	CASSLDQGLAGEQFF
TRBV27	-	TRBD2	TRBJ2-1	TGTGCCGGGGGGGTGGGCAATGAGCAGTTCTTC	CAGGVGNEQFF
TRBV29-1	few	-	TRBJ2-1	TGCAGCGTTGTGTGGGGATACAATGAGCAGTTCTTC	CSVVWGYNEQFF
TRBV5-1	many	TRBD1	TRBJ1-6	TGCGCCAGCAGCTTGGGGGACAGAATCTCTTCACCCCTCCACTTT	CASSLGDRISSPLHF
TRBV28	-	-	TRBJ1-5	TGTGCCAGCAGTTTATCATCCAGGGTTGGGCAGCCCCAGCATTTT	CASSLSSRVGQPQHF
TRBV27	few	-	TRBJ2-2	TGTGCCAGCAGTTTATTCCGACAACCCACCGGGGAGCTGTTTTTT	CASSLFRQPTGELFF
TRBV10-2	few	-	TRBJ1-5	TGCGCCAGCAGTACAGGGACGGGACGTAATCAGCCCCAGCATTTT	CASSTGTGRNQPQHF
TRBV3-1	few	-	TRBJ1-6	TGTGCCAGCAGCCAAGGATCCTCTTCACCCCTCCACTTT	CASSQGSSSPLHF
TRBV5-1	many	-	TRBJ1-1	TGCGCCAGCAGAATAACAGGGAACACTGAAGCTTTCTTT	CASRITGNTEAFF
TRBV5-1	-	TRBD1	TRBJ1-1	TGCGCCAGCAGCTCCCGGGACAGGGGCACTGAAGCTTTCTTT	CASSSRDRGTEAFF